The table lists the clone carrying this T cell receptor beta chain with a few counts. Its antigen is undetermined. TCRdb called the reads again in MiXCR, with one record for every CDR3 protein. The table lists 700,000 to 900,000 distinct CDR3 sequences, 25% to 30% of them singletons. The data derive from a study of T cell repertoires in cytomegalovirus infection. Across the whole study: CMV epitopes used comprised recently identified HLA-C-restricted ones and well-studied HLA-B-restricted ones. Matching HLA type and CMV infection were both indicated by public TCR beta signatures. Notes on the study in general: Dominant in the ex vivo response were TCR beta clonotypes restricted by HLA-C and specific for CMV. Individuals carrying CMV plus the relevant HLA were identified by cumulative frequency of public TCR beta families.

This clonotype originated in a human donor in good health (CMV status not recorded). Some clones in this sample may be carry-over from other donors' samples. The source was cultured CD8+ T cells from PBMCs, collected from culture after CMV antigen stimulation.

This CDR3 reads CASSPGGGGVDTQYF. CDR3 coding DNA: TGTGCCAGCAGTCCGGGCGGCGGGGGAGTCGATACGCAGTATTTT. V usage is TRBV6-5 and J usage is TRBJ2-3; TRBD2 matches at 7 bases. The CDR3 has 15 amino acids. With 5 bases clipped from V and 6 bases from J, the junction kept 11 bases outside the gene matches. Germline V gene data show CDR1 as MNHEY and CDR2 as SVGAGI.